This TCR beta chain was sequenced in a study of beta chain features in type 1 diabetes. The study's findings and limits: Comparison showed that naive, central memory and Treg TCRB repertoires appeared more similar among patients than among healthy donors.

In its sample, this clone was seen many times. Its antigen is currently unknown. TCRB transcripts that were expressed got sequenced, as all of the isolated RNA had been reverse transcribed. Generated by immunoSEQ multiplex PCR, the TCRdb table keeps only in-frame clones and is missing some. In the table there are 350,000 to 450,000 clones, roughly 13% of which are singletons. This clonotype was obtained from a man aged 30 to 45 in good health. The material sequenced was naive CD4+ T cells from blood.

DNA of the CDR3: TGTGCCATCAGTGATGTAGCCAATGAGCAGTTCTTC. It codes for CAISDVANEQFF. The V call is TRBV10-3, the J call TRBJ2-1; D call uncertain. The V gene lost 3 bases and the J gene lost 6 bases, with 6 bases spanning the gap. The CDR3 length is 12 residues. The germline V gene encodes CDR1 ENHRY and CDR2 SYGVKD.